This T cell receptor beta chain was profiled in a study of blood T cells in healthy people across ages. Using a J-beta primer mix together with a sample-barcoded 5' primer, a second PCR was run for 7 to 11 cycles. One entry per CDR3 protein results from TCRdb running MiXCR on the 5' RACE reads. Here the sample spans 750,000 to 950,000 distinct CDR3 sequences, 25% to 30% being singletons. Donors each provided roughly 10 milliliters of peripheral blood. V lost 2 bases, J lost 4 bases, and 11 bases lay in between. Per germline, CDR1 ENHRY and CDR2 SYGVKD. The CDR3 has 14 amino acids. These records were also assigned to another study, of T cells of mothers and their children.

Sequencing used blood. The rearrangement uses TRBV10-3 and TRBJ2-5; maybe TRBD2 (6 bases). The sequence came from a woman between 40 and 55 years old in good health. The CDR3 region has the DNA TGTGCCATCAGTGAGGGCCCGGGAGTAGAGACCCAGTACTTC. This sequence encodes CAISEGPGVETQYF.